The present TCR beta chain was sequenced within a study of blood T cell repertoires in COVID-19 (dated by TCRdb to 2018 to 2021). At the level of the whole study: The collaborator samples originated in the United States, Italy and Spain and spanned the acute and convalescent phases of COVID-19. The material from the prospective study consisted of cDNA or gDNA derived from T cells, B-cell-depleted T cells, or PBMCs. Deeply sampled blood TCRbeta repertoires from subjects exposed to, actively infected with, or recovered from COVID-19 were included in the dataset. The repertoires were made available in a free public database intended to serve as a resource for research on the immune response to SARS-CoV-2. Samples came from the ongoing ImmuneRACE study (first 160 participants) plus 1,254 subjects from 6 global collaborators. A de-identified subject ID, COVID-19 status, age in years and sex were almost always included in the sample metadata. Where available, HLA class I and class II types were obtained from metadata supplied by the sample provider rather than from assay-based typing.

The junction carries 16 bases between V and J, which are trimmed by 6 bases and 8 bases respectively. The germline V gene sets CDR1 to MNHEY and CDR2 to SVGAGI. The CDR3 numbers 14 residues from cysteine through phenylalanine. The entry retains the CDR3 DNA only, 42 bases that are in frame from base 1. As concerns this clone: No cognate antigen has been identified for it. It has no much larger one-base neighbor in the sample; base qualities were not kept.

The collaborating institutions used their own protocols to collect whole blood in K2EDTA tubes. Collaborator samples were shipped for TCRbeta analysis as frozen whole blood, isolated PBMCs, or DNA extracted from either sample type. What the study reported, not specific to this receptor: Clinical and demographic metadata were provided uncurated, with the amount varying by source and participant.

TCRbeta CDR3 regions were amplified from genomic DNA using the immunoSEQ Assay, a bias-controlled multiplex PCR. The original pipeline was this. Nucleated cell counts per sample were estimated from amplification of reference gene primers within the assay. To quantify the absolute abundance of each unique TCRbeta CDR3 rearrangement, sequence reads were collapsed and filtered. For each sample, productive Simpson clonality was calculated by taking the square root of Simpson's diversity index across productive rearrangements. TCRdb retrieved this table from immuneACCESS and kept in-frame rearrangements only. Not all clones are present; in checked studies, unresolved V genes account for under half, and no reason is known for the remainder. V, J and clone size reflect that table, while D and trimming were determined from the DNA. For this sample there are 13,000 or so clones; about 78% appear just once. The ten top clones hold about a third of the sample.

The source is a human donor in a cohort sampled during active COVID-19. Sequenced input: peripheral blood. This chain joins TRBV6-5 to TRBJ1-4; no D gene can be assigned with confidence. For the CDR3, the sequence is CASSIREYGEKLFF. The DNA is TGTGCCAGCAGCATAAGAGAGTACGGGGAAAAACTGTTTTTT.